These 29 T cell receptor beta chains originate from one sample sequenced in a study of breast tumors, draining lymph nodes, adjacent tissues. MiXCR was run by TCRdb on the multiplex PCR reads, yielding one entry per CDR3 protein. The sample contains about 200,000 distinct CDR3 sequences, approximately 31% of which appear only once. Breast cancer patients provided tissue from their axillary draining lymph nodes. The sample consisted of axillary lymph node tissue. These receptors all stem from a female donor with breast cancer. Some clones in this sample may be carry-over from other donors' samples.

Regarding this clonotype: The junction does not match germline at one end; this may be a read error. The DNA for the CDR3 is TGCGCCAGCAGCCCCGCCCCAGCGAACACAGAAGCTTTC. It is translated as CASSPAPANTEAF. The chain couples TRBV5-1 to TRBJ2-6, with no clear D. The CDR3 totals 13 residues. Germline V gene data show CDR1 as SGHRS and CDR2 as YFSETQ.

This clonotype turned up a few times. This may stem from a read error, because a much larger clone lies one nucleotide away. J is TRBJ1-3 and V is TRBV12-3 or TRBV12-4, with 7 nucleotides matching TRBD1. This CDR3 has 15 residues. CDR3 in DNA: TGTGCCAGCAGTCGGGGGACAGTCTCTGGAAACACCGTATATTTT. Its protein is CASSRGTVSGNTVYF.

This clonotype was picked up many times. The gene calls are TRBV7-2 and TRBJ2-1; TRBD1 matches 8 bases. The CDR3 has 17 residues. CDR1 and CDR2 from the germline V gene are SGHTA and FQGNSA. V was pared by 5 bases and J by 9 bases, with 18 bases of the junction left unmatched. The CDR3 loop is CASSTSIWTGFSGEQFF. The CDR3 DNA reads TGTGCCAGCAGCACGAGTATTTGGACAGGGTTTAGTGGTGAGCAGTTCTTC. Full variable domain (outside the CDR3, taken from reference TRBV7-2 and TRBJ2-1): GAGVSQSPSNKVTEKGKDVELRCDPISGHTALYWYRQSLGQGLEFLIYFQGNSAPDKSGLPSDRFSAERTGGSVSTLTIQRTQQEDSAVYLCASSTSIWTGFSGEQFFGPGTRLTVL.

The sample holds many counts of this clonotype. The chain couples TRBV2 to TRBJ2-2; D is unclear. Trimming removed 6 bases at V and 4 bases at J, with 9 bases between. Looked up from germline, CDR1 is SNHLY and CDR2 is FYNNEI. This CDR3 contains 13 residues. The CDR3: CASSPGLTGELFF. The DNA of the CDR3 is TGTGCCAGCAGCCCCGGCCTCACCGGGGAGCTGTTTTTT. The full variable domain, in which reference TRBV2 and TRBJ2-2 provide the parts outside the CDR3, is EPEVTQTPSHQVTQMGQEVILRCVPISNHLYFYWYRQILGQKVEFLVSFYNNEISEKSEIFDDQFSVERPDGSNFTLKIRSTKLEDSAMYFCASSPGLTGELFFGEGSRLTVL.

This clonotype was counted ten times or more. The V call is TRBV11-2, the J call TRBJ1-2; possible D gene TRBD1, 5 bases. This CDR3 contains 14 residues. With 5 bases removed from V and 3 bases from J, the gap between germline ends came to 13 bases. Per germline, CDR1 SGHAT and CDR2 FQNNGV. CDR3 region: CASSQTRVDYGYTF. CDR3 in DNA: TGTGCCAGCAGCCAAACCAGGGTTGACTATGGCTACACCTTC.

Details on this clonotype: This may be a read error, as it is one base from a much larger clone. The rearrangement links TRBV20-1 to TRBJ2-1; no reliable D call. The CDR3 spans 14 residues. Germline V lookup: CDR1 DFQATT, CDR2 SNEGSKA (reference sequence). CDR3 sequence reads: CSATDLPSYTEQFF. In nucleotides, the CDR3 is TGCAGTGCTACGGACCTCCCCTCCTACACTGAGCAGTTCTTC.

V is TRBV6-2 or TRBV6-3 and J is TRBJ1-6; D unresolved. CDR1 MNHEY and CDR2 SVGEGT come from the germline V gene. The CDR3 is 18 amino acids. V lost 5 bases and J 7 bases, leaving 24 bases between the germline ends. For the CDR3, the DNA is TGTGCCAGCAGTCCCAGCGGGCTCCAAGAGACAAACAATTCACCCCTCCACTTT. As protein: CASSPSGLQETNNSPLHF.

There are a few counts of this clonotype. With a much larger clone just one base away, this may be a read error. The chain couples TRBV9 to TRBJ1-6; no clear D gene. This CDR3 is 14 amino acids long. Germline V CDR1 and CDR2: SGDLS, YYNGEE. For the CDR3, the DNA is TGTGCCAGCAGCCAAGAAGGACCGAATTCACCCCTCCCCTTT. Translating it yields CASSQEGPNSPLPF.

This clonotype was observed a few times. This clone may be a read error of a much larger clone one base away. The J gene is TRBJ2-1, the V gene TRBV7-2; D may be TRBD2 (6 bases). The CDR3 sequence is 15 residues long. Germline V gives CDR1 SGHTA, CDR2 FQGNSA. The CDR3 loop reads CASSLVGGANNEQLF. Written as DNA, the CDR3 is TGTGCCAGCAGCTTAGTCGGAGGGGCAAACAATGAGCAGCTCTTC.

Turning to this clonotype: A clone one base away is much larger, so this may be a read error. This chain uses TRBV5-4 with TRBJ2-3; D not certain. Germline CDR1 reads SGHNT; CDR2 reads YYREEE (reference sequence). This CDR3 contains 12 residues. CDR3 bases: TGTGCCAGCAGCATTTACACAGATACGCGGTATTTT. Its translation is CASSIYTDTRYF.

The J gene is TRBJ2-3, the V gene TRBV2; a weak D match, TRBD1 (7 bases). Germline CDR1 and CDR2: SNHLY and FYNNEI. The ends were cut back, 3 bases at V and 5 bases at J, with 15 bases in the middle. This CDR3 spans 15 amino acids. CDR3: CASSDRGAGGDTQYF. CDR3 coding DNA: TGTGCCAGCAGTGACAGGGGGGCCGGGGGAGATACGCAGTATTTT.

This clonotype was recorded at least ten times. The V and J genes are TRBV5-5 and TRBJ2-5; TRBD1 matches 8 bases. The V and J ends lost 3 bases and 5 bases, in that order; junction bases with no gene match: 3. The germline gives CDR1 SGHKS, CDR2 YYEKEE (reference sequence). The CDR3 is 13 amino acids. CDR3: CASSSDRAETQYF. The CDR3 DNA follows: TGTGCCAGCAGCTCGGACAGGGCTGAGACCCAGTACTTC.

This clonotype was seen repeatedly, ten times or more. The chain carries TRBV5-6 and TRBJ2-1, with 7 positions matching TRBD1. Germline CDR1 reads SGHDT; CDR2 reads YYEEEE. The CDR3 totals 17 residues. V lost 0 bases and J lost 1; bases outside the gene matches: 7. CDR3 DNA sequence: TGTGCCAGCAGCTTGGACAGGGGAGAAGTTTCCTACAATGAGCAGTTCTTC. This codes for CASSLDRGEVSYNEQFF. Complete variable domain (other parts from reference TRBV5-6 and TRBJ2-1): DAGVTQSPTHLIKTRGQQVTLRCSPKSGHDTVSWYQQALGQGPQFIFQYYEEEERQRGNFPDRFSGHQFPNYSSELNVNALLLGDSALYLCASSLDRGEVSYNEQFFGPGTRLTVL.

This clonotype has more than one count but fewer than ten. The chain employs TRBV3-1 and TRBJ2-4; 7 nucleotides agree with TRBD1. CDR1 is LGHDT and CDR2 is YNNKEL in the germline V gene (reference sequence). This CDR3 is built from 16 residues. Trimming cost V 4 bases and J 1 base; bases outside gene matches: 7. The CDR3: CASSPHSDRAKNIQYF. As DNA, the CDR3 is TGTGCCAGCAGCCCCCATTCGGACAGGGCCAAAAACATTCAGTACTTC.

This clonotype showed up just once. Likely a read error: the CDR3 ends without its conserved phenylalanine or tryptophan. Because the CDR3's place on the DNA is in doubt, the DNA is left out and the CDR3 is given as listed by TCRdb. This CDR3 is CASSDSGSLV. The V gene is TRBV2, the J gene TRBJ2-1; no check of the table's D call, TRBD1, against the DNA was made. The V gene's germline CDR1 is SNHLY and CDR2 FYNNEI. The CDR3 comprises 10 residues, both ends counted.

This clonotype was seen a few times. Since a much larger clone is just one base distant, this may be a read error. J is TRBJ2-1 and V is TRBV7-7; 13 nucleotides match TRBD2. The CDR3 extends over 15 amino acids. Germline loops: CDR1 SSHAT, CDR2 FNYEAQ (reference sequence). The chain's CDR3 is CASSLGLAGVNEQLF. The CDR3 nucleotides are TGTGCTAGCAGCTTAGGACTAGCGGGAGTAAATGAGCAGCTCTTC.

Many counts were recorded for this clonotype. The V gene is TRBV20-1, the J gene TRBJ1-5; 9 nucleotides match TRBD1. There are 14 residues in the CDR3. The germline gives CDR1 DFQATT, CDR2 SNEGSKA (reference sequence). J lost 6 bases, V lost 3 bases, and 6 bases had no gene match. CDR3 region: CSASKQGAGQPQHF. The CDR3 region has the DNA TGCAGTGCTAGTAAACAGGGGGCTGGTCAGCCCCAGCATTTT.

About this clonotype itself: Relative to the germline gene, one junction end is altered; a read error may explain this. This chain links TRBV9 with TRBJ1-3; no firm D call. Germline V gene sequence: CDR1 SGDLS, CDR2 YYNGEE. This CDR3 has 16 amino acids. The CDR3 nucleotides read TGTGCCAGCAGCGTAGGAGCAGAGAGCTCTGGAAACACCATATATTTC. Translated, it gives CASSVGAESSGNTIYF. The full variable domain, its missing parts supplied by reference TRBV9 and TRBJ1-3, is DSGVTQTPKHLITATGQRVTLRCSPRSGDLSVYWYQQSLDQGLQFLIQYYNGEERAKGNILERFSAQQFPDLHSELNLSSLELGDSALYFCASSVGAESSGNTIYFGEGSWLTVV.

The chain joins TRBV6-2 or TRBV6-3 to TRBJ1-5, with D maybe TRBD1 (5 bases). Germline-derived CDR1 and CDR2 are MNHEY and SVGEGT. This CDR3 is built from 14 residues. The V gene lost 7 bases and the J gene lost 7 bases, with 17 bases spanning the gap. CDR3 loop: CASTPSGGDQPQHF. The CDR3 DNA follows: TGTGCCAGCACCCCATCCGGGGGGGACCAGCCCCAGCATTTT.

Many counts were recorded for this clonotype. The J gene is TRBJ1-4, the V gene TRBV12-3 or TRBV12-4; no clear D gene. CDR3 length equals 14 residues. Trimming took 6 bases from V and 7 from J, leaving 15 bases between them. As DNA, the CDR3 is TGTGCCAGCAGGGCCGGGAGAGCTAGTGAAAAACTGTTTTTT. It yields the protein CASRAGRASEKLFF.

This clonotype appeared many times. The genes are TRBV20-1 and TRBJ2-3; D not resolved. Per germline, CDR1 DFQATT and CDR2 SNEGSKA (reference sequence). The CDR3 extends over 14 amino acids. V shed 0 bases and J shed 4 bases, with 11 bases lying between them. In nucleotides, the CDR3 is TGCAGTGCTAGAGATAGTACTTTACCAGATACGCAGTATTTT. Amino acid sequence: CSARDSTLPDTQYF.

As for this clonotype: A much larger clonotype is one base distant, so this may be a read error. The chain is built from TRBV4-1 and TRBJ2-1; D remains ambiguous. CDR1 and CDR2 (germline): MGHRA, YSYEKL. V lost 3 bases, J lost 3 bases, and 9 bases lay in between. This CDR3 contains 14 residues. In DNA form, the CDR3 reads TGCGCCAGCAGCCATGATGTAGTCTACAATGAGCAGTTCTTC. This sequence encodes CASSHDVVYNEQFF.

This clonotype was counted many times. CDR3 protein: CASSNRGRGTYEQYF. The CDR3, as DNA: TGTGCCAGCAGTAACAGGGGAAGAGGCACCTACGAGCAGTACTTC. V usage is TRBV6-2 or TRBV6-3 and J usage is TRBJ2-7, with TRBD1 identical over 7 bases. V lost 5 bases, J lost 2 bases, and 9 bases stayed unmatched. The germline V gene encodes CDR1 MNHEY and CDR2 SVGEGT. This CDR3 is 15 amino acids long.

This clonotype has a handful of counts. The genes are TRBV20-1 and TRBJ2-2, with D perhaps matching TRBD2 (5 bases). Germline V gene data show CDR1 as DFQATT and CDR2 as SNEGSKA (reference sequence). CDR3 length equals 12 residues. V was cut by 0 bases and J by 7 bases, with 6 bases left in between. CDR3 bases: TGCAGTGCTAGAGATACTAGCGGGGAGCTGTTTTTT. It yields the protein CSARDTSGELFF.

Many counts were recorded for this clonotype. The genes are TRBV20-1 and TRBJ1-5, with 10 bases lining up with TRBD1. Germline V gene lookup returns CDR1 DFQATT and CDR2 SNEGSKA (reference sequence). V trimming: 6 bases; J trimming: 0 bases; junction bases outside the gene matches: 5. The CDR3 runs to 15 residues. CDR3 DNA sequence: TGCAGTGCCCCGGGGACAGGGGATAGCAATCAGCCCCAGCATTTT. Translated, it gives CSAPGTGDSNQPQHF.

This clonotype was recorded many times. The CDR3 region is CASRAETDEQYF. CDR3 nucleotides: TGTGCCAGCAGAGCCGAGACGGACGAGCAGTACTTC. J is TRBJ2-7 and V is TRBV2; D remains ambiguous. Germline V lookup: CDR1 SNHLY, CDR2 FYNNEI. The ends were cut back, 6 bases at V and 5 bases at J, with 11 bases in the middle. CDR3 length: 12 amino acids.

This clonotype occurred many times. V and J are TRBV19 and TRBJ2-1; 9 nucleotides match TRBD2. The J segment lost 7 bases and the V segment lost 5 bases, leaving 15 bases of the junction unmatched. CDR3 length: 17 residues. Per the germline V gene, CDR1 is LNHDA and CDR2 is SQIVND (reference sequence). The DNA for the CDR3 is TGTGCCAGTAGTCCGCAGACCGGCGGGAGGGGTAGAAATGAGCAGTTCTTC. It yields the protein CASSPQTGGRGRNEQFF.

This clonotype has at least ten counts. CDR3 DNA sequence: TGTGCCACCAGGAGGAGAGCAACTGATACGCAGTATTTT. Translation gives CATRRRATDTQYF. The chain combines TRBV24-1 with TRBJ2-3; D ambiguous. The CDR3 contains 13 residues. V lost 7 bases and J lost 6, with 13 bases in between. CDR1 is KGHDR, CDR2 SFDVKD, per germline.

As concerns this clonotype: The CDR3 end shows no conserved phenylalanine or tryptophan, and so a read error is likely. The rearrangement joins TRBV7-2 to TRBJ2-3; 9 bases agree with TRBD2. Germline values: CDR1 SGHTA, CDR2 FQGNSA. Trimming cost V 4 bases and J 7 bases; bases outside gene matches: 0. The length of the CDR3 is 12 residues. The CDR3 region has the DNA TGTGCCAGCAGCTCTAGCGGGAATACGCAGTATCTT. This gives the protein CASSSSGNTQYL.